Sequencing of this TCR beta chain was carried out in a study of identical twins. Trimming removed 4 bases at V and 0 bases at J, with 10 bases between. CDR3 length: 15 residues. CDR1 is SNHLY and CDR2 is FYNNEI in the germline V gene. TCRdb recomputed calls from the 5' RACE reads with MiXCR, one row per CDR3 protein. The sample shows around 570,000 distinct CDR3 sequences, roughly 9.9% of them seen only once. The same data also went into a second study, on yellow fever vaccine responses in identical twins.

The V and J genes are TRBV2 and TRBJ2-1, with D unclear. The sequenced sample was PBMCs. This sequence originates from a woman aged 18-35 years in good health. CDR3: CASSGSVGSYNEQFF. The CDR3 nucleotides read TGTGCCAGCAGTGGATCGGTCGGCTCCTACAATGAGCAGTTCTTC.